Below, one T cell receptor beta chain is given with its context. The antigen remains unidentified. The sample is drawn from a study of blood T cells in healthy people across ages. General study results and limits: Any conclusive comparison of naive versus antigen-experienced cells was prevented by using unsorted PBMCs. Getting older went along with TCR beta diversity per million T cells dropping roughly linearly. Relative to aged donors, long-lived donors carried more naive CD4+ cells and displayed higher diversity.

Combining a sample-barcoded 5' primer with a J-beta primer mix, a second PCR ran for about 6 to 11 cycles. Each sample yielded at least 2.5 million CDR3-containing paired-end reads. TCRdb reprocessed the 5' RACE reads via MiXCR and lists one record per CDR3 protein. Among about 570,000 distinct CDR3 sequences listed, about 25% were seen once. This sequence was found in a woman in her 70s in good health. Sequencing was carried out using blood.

Here the CDR3 DNA reads TGTGCCAGCAGCCGGGACATCGGCCAAGAGACCCAGTACTTC. It specifies CASSRDIGQETQYF. The chain couples TRBV9 to TRBJ2-5, with a weak D call TRBD1 (6 bases). The CDR3 has 14 residues. Germline loops: CDR1 SGDLS, CDR2 YYNGEE. The V end lost 4 bases, the J end lost 1 base, and 11 bases lay between the germline ends. The full variable domain, rest sourced from reference TRBV9 and TRBJ2-5, is DSGVTQTPKHLITATGQRVTLRCSPRSGDLSVYWYQQSLDQGLQFLIQYYNGEERAKGNILERFSAQQFPDLHSELNLSSLELGDSALYFCASSRDIGQETQYFGPGTRLLVL.